Following are 19 T cell receptor beta chains from one sample sequenced in a study of immune characterization of retroperitoneal liposarcoma. Each CDR3 protein is one row after TCRdb ran MiXCR on the PCR reads. The sample has around 13,000 distinct CDR3 sequences; 40% to 50% are singletons. The source material was tumor tissue. The source is a female donor with retroperitoneal liposarcoma.

The rearrangement uses TRBV10-1 and TRBJ2-5; 8 positions agree with TRBD2. V lost 4 bases, J lost 11 bases, and 12 bases stayed unmatched. The CDR3 length is 14 residues. Germline V gives CDR1 WNHNN, CDR2 SYGVQD (reference sequence). The CDR3 loop reads CASSVPSGSSEQYF. In nucleotides, the CDR3 is TGCGCCAGCAGTGTACCCAGCGGGAGTAGTGAGCAGTACTTC.

This clonotype came up a few times. This sequence joins TRBV11-3 and TRBJ2-1; TRBD2 is a possible D gene (5 bases). The germline V gene encodes CDR1 SGHNT and CDR2 YENEEA. Deletions cut 5 bases from V and 4 bases from J, with 18 bases between. CDR3 length: 16 residues. The CDR3 protein is CASSREGTAEYNEQFF. CDR3 bases: TGTGCCAGCAGCCGAGAGGGCACGGCAGAATACAATGAGCAGTTCTTC. The complete variable domain, with remaining parts taken from reference TRBV11-3 and TRBJ2-1, reads EAGVVQSPRYKIIEKKQPVAFWCNPISGHNTLYWYLQNLGQGPELLIRYENEEAVDDSQLPKDRFSAERLKGVDSTLKIQPAELGDSAVYLCASSREGTAEYNEQFFGPGTRLTVL.

The chain has TRBV10-1 and TRBJ1-6, with a tentative D call TRBD1 (5 bases). The V end lost 2 bases, the J end lost 19 bases, and 18 bases lay between the germline ends. Per germline, CDR1 WNHNN and CDR2 SYGVQD (reference sequence). The CDR3 loop spans 13 amino acids. The CDR3 sequence is CASSEGHSYEQHF. DNA of the CDR3: TGCGCCAGCAGTGAGGGACACTCCTACGAGCAGCACTTT.

This clonotype was picked up one time. The V call is TRBV6-8, the J call TRBJ2-5, with TRBD2 as a possible D gene (6 bases). Germline V gives CDR1 MNHGY, CDR2 SAAAGT. V was trimmed by 0 bases and J by 7 bases, leaving 15 bases between them. CDR3 length equals 15 residues. CDR3: CASSYSAEGEGTQYF. The DNA for the CDR3 is TGTGCCAGCAGTTACTCTGCGGAGGGTGAGGGGACCCAGTACTTC.

The chain is built from TRBV12-5 and TRBJ2-1, with unresolved D. The CDR3 has 14 amino acids. Germline CDR1 and CDR2: LGHNT and FRNRAP. Trimming shortened V by 1 base and J by 13 bases, and 17 bases separated the two germline ends. CDR3 DNA sequence: TGTGCTAGTGGTTTGGGAACAGCTCAAGAGACCCAGTTCTTC. The encoded protein is CASGLGTAQETQFF.

This clonotype rates as medium-sized. The chain uses TRBV11-3 and TRBJ2-3; 9 positions agree with TRBD1. The J call may be wrong; the DNA end is better matched by TRBJ2-7. The CDR3 is 13 amino acids. The germline CDR1 and CDR2 sequences are SGHNT and YENEEA. The CDR3 protein is CASSQGQGGEQYF. The CDR3 bases are TGTGCCAGCAGCCAGGGACAGGGAGGCGAGCAGTACTTC.

This chain joins TRBV6-1 and TRBJ2-2, with TRBD2 matching 7 bases. The germline CDR1 and CDR2 sequences are MNHNS and SASEGT. Trimming at V came to 2 bases and at J to 8 bases, leaving 5 bases not matched to a gene. The CDR3 extends over 14 amino acids. The CDR3 region has the DNA TGTGCCAGCAGTGAAAGGTTGGGGGGGGGGGAGCTGTTTTTT. Translating it yields CASSERLGGGELFF.

This chain connects TRBV12-3 or TRBV12-4 to TRBJ2-1; tentative D call: TRBD1 (6 bases). The CDR3 extends over 15 amino acids. V was trimmed by 6 bases and J by 4 bases, leaving 16 bases between them. CDR3 in DNA: TGTGCCAGCAGCTCATCGGGGACAAAATACAATGAGCAGTTCTTC. Protein sequence: CASSSSGTKYNEQFF.

Relative to its sample, this clonotype is medium-sized. V usage is TRBV6-6 and J usage is TRBJ2-5, with D maybe TRBD2 (6 bases). With 2 bases removed from V and 4 bases from J, the gap between germline ends came to 20 bases. The CDR3 totals 17 residues. Germline V gene sequence: CDR1 MNHNY, CDR2 SVGAGI (reference sequence). DNA for the CDR3: TGTGCCAGCAGTTACGTTTCCCCCGCCTCGCGGGGAGAGACCCAGTACTTC. Its translation is CASSYVSPASRGETQYF.

Turning to this clonotype: This could be a read error, since a much larger clone is one nucleotide away. The chain has TRBV6-1 and TRBJ1-6; 9 bases fit TRBD1. The trim removed 11 bases at V and 7 bases at J, leaving 9 bases unmatched. The CDR3 extends over 14 amino acids. CDR1 is MNHNS, CDR2 SASEGT, per germline. The CDR3 protein is CARNRGQSNSPLHF. DNA for the CDR3: TGTGCCCGCAACAGGGGGCAATCCAATTCACCCCTCCACTTT.

Judged by abundance, this clonotype is medium-sized. The chain links TRBV7-6 to TRBJ2-1; D might be TRBD1 or TRBD2, each matching 5 bases. Germline-derived CDR1 and CDR2 are SGHVS and FNYEAQ. This CDR3 contains 14 residues. The V end lost 1 base, the J end lost 6 bases, and 10 bases lay between the germline ends. CDR3 sequence reads: CASSLGGTFNEQFF. The CDR3 bases are TGTGCCAGCAGCTTAGGGGGGACGTTCAATGAGCAGTTCTTC.

This chain uses TRBV6-8 with TRBJ2-5; D is unresolved. The CDR3 is 13 residues long. Germline CDR1 is MNHGY and CDR2 is SAAAGT. Trimming left V 6 bases short and J 10 bases short, with 18 bases between. DNA for the CDR3: TGTGCCAGCAGCTCCCCCGCTCCTATTATCCAGTACTTC. Protein: CASSSPAPIIQYF.

This clonotype was seen a few times. A junction end diverges from the germline sequence, so it may reflect a read error. The chain joins TRBV6-1 to TRBJ2-5; 11 positions match TRBD1. CDR1 and CDR2 from the germline V gene are MNHNS and SASEGT. This CDR3 is 13 amino acids long. The CDR3 bases are TGTGCCAGCAGTAGGGACAGGGGGGTGTCACAGTTCTTT. Its protein product is CASSRDRGVSQFF.

This clonotype appeared a few times. V gene TRBV6-1 combines with J gene TRBJ2-1; possible D gene TRBD2, 5 bases. CDR3 length equals 14 residues. Per germline, CDR1 MNHNS and CDR2 SASEGT. V lost 6 bases to trimming and J lost 10 bases, with 19 bases between them. This CDR3 reads CASSGTRGPYEQFF. Here the CDR3 DNA reads TGTGCCAGCAGCGGTACTAGAGGACCCTACGAGCAGTTCTTC.

This chain connects TRBV7-8 to TRBJ2-1; TRBD2 aligns across 9 bases. This CDR3 region has 13 residues. Germline lookup yields CDR1 SGHVS and CDR2 FQNEAQ. V dropped 5 bases and J dropped 13; count of bases not matched to a gene: 9. The CDR3 nucleotides read TGTGCCAGCAGCGCTAGCGGGGCGGAGACCCAGTTCTTC. Encoded protein: CASSASGAETQFF. Together with reference TRBV7-8 and TRBJ2-1, the CDR3 gives the full variable domain: GAGVSQSPRYKVAKRGQDVALRCDPISGHVSLFWYQQALGQGPEFLTYFQNEAQLDKSGLPSDRFFAERPEGSVSTLKIQRTQQEDSAVYLCASSASGAETQFFGPGTRLTVL.

As to this clonotype: Sequence at one end of the junction differs from germline and may be a read error. The chain is built from TRBV6-6 and TRBJ2-7, with 7 bases that match TRBD2. The germline V gene has CDR1 MNHNY and CDR2 SVGAGI (reference sequence). The CDR3 contains 14 residues. In DNA, the CDR3 is TGTGCCAGCAGCGCGGGAGAGGGGTATTCACCCCTCAACTTC. The encoded protein is CASSAGEGYSPLNF.

Judged by abundance, this clonotype is medium-sized. This sequence joins TRBV6-1 and TRBJ2-7; 11 bases match TRBD2. J was trimmed by 3 bases and V by 7 bases; bases with no gene match: 8. CDR1 MNHNS and CDR2 SASEGT come from the germline V gene. CDR3 length: 15 residues. Here the CDR3 DNA reads TGTGCCAGCAAGAAGGGACTAGCGGAGAACTACGAGCAGTACTTC. Encoded protein: CASKKGLAENYEQYF.

Concerning this clonotype: Likely a read error: the CDR3 ends without its conserved phenylalanine or tryptophan. It is unclear where the CDR3 begins or ends on the DNA, so no DNA is shown, and the CDR3 is as TCRdb lists it. The chain has TRBV7-2 and TRBJ2-5; the table gives TRBD2 as D, unverified against the DNA. The CDR3 spans 11 residues, counting both ends. Germline loops: CDR1 SGHTA, CDR2 FQGNSA. CDR3 region: CASSLTSGSAE.

The V call is TRBV7-6, the J call TRBJ2-5; D gene unclear. CDR1 and CDR2 (germline): SGHVS, FNYEAQ. The CDR3 covers 13 residues. With 1 base removed from V and 11 bases from J, the gap between germline ends came to 14 bases. The DNA for the CDR3 is TGTGCCAGCAGCTTAGGGGTGAGTGGAGAGCAGTACTTC. This encodes CASSLGVSGEQYF.